These 17 T cell receptor beta chains share one sample of origin, sequenced in a study of T-cell reconstitution after alpha-beta-depleted transplantation in children. A library of TCRbeta sequences, prepared with unique molecular identifiers, was generated. TCRdb reprocessed the PCR reads via MiXCR and lists one record per CDR3 protein. Altogether 85,000 to 120,000 distinct CDR3 sequences are present, approximately 6% being singletons, with the ten largest covering roughly 5.5%. The sequencing here drew on PBMCs, mostly from graft donor cells, taken 60 days after TCRalphabeta/CD19-depleted stem cell transplant. These receptors all stem from a female patient between 2 and 15 years old who had a stem cell transplant for Fanconi anemia, so the T cells may come from the graft donor.

Ten or more counts support this clonotype. The chain recombines TRBV18 with TRBJ1-5, with D maybe TRBD1 (5 bases). This CDR3 is 15 amino acids long. V shed 2 bases and J shed 7 bases, with 15 bases lying between them. CDR1 and CDR2 from the germline V gene are KGHSH and LQKENI. The CDR3 DNA follows: TGTGCCAGCTCACCAGGGGGTGGGGTGGACCAGCCCCAGCATTTT. Translating gives CASSPGGGVDQPQHF. Full variable domain (remainder filled in from reference TRBV18 and TRBJ1-5): NAGVMQNPRHLVRRRGQEARLRCSPMKGHSHVYWYRQLPEEGLKFMVYLQKENIIDESGMPKERFSAEFPKEGPSILRIQQVVRGDSAAYFCASSPGGGVDQPQHFGDGTRLSIL.

The chain couples TRBV28 to TRBJ2-6; 11 bases align to TRBD1. Per the germline V gene, CDR1 is MDHEN and CDR2 is SYDVKM. V trimming: 4 bases; J trimming: 0 bases; junction bases outside the gene matches: 11. CDR3 size: 20 residues. CDR3 sequence reads: CASSYRPGQGAPSGANVLTF. CDR3 nucleotide sequence: TGTGCCAGCAGTTACCGGCCAGGACAGGGGGCCCCCTCTGGGGCCAACGTCCTGACTTTC.

The table lists this clonotype with a few counts. This sequence joins TRBV3-1 and TRBJ1-2, with D hard to call. There are 15 residues in the CDR3. The V gene's germline CDR1 is LGHDT and CDR2 YNNKEL (reference sequence). V was cut by 0 bases and J by 4 bases, with 12 bases left in between. CDR3 sequence (DNA): TGTGCCAGCAGCCAAGATAGTCGGGTTGGCTATGGCTACACCTTC. Translation gives CASSQDSRVGYGYTF.

The table lists this clonotype with many counts. V gene TRBV15 combines with J gene TRBJ2-3; D possibly corresponds to TRBD1 (6 bases). Trimming left V 4 bases short and J 1 base short, with 15 bases between. Germline lookup yields CDR1 LNHNV and CDR2 YYDKDF (reference sequence). CDR3 length equals 16 residues. Written as DNA, the CDR3 is TGTGCCACCAGCATATGGGACAACCTACGCACAGATACGCAGTATTTT. This codes for CATSIWDNLRTDTQYF. The whole variable domain, filled in from reference TRBV15 and TRBJ2-3, reads DAMVIQNPRYQVTQFGKPVTLSCSQTLNHNVMYWYQQKSSQAPKLLFHYYDKDFNNEADTPDNFQSRRPNTSFCFLDIRSPGLGDTAMYLCATSIWDNLRTDTQYFGPGTRLTVL.

There are a few counts of this clonotype. The gene calls are TRBV5-1 and TRBJ2-3; tentatively, D is TRBD1 (5 bases). The V end was cut by 0 bases, the J end by 6 bases, with 8 bases between. The CDR3 runs to 13 residues. CDR1 is SGHRS, CDR2 YFSETQ, per germline. As DNA, the CDR3 is TGCGCCAGCAGCTTGGGGGGCGCGGATACGCAGTATTTT. Its protein product is CASSLGGADTQYF.

This clonotype was detected ten times or more. The J gene is TRBJ2-3, the V gene TRBV21-1; the table's D call of TRBD1 was not tested on the DNA. TRBV21-1 is designated a pseudogene. The CDR3 contains 16 residues. CDR3 DNA sequence: TGTGCCTGTCTTAAGGAGACAACCCCCGGCACAGATACGCAGTATTTT. Its protein product is CACLKETTPGTDTQYF.

The sample holds a few counts of this clonotype. The chain is built from TRBV20-1 and TRBJ2-7, with D perhaps TRBD2 (6 bases). The germline V gene encodes CDR1 DFQATT and CDR2 SNEGSKA (reference sequence). The CDR3 loop spans 13 amino acids. The V end lost 4 bases, the J end lost 1 base, and 11 bases lay between the germline ends. CDR3 amino acids: CSAIRGGSYEQYF. The CDR3 DNA sequence: TGCAGTGCTATTCGGGGAGGATCCTACGAGCAGTACTTC.

At least ten counts were recorded for this clonotype. The rearrangement uses TRBV12-3 or TRBV12-4 and TRBJ1-2; 8 bases are shared with TRBD1. This CDR3 region has 12 residues. The trim removed 9 bases at V and 6 bases at J, leaving 6 bases unmatched. CDR3 amino acids: CASKPQGDGYTF. CDR3 sequence (DNA): TGTGCCAGTAAACCACAGGGGGATGGCTACACCTTC.

This clonotype appeared many times. At one end the junction does not follow the germline gene, possibly because of a read error. This sequence joins TRBV3-1 and TRBJ2-7; 8 bases are a match to TRBD1. Germline V gives CDR1 LGHDT, CDR2 YNNKEL (reference sequence). There are 14 residues in the CDR3. The CDR3 coding sequence is TGTGCCAGCAGTCAAGGGACAGGCTCCTACGAGCAGTACTTC. This encodes CASSQGTGSYEQYF.

This clonotype was seen repeatedly, ten times or more. The CDR3 nucleotides are TGTGCCACCCGCGGGAGACAGGGTTACGGCGGGGAGCTGTTTTTT. It encodes CATRGRQGYGGELFF. This chain uses TRBV24-1 with TRBJ2-2; D is possibly TRBD1 or TRBD2 (7 bases each). V dropped 9 bases and J dropped 7 bases, with 20 bases sitting between them. The CDR3 spans 15 residues. Germline V gene lookup returns CDR1 KGHDR and CDR2 SFDVKD.

This clonotype occurred many times. V and J are TRBV28 and TRBJ2-7, with D hard to call. CDR1 and CDR2 from the germline V gene are MDHEN and SYDVKM. This CDR3 has 13 amino acids. Trimming took 3 bases from V and 0 from J, leaving 6 bases between them. CDR3 in amino acids: CASSLVISYEQYF. DNA for the CDR3: TGTGCCAGCAGTTTGGTCATCTCCTACGAGCAGTACTTC.

Only a few counts were recorded for this clonotype. This chain connects TRBV5-1 to TRBJ2-1; TRBD2 matches 14 bases. The CDR3 extends over 16 amino acids. With V trimmed by 4 bases and J by 9 bases, 9 bases remained unmatched. Germline V gives CDR1 SGHRS, CDR2 YFSETQ. The CDR3 bases are TGCGCCAGCAGCCAACTGGGACTAGCGGGAGTTCGTGAGCAGTTCTTC. This translates into CASSQLGLAGVREQFF.

This clonotype showed up many times. This chain uses TRBV2 with TRBJ2-2; D might be TRBD1 or TRBD2, each matching 6 bases. Germline V gene lookup returns CDR1 SNHLY and CDR2 FYNNEI. The CDR3 spans 17 residues. The V and J ends lost 4 bases and 5 bases respectively, with 20 bases between them. The CDR3 sequence: CASSALEVWGATGELFF. Here the CDR3 DNA reads TGTGCCAGCAGTGCTCTCGAAGTTTGGGGGGCTACCGGGGAGCTGTTTTTT.

This chain connects TRBV10-3 to TRBJ2-1; TRBD2 aligns across 15 bases. With V trimmed by 10 bases and J by 9 bases, 4 bases remained unmatched. This CDR3 contains 13 residues. Germline values: CDR1 ENHRY, CDR2 SYGVKD. The CDR3 DNA follows: TGTGCCACGGGACTAGCGGGGGGCGGTGAGCAGTTCTTC. It specifies CATGLAGGGEQFF.

This clonotype was detected only a few times. The chain is built from TRBV15 and TRBJ2-7; the D is unclear. The V end was cut by 3 bases, the J end by 2 bases, with 14 bases between. The CDR3 is 15 amino acids. Germline lookup yields CDR1 LNHNV and CDR2 YYDKDF (reference sequence). This CDR3 is CATSRQVKKTYEQYF. The CDR3 DNA is TGTGCCACCAGCAGGCAGGTCAAAAAAACCTACGAGCAGTACTTC.

This clonotype has more than one count but fewer than ten. The chain uses TRBV25-1 and TRBJ2-1; D unclear. This CDR3 comprises 14 residues. Germline CDR1 and CDR2: MGHDK and SYGVNS. With 0 bases removed from V and 3 bases from J, the gap between germline ends came to 6 bases. CDR3 loop: CASSEYVNYNEQFF. The CDR3 coding sequence is TGTGCCAGCAGTGAATATGTCAACTACAATGAGCAGTTCTTC.

This clonotype was seen at least ten times. The chain recombines TRBV5-1 with TRBJ2-3; D uncertain. There are 13 residues in the CDR3. The V gene lost 6 bases and the J gene lost 2 bases, with 10 bases spanning the gap. CDR1 SGHRS and CDR2 YFSETQ come from the germline V gene. CDR3 sequence (DNA): TGCGCCAGCACGAAACGTAACACAGATACGCAGTATTTT. Protein: CASTKRNTDTQYF.